This T cell receptor beta chain came from a study of T cell responses to AZD1222 COVID-19 vaccine. Regarding the study as a whole: Spike-specific TCR breadth rose after two AZD1222 doses, and depth rose as well.

This clone was counted a single time. Its matching antigen is unknown. Sequencing used immunoSEQ multiplex PCR; TCRdb keeps in-frame clones, though not all of them. Counted here are about 42,000 clones, 88% occurring once; the ten biggest clones make up just under 25%. The material was peripheral blood, obtained 28 days after the second AZD1222 dose. The sequence came from an adult who received the AZD1222 COVID-19 vaccine.

Here the CDR3 DNA reads TGTGCCAGCAGCCCAGAGGTTCTTGGCCAGTACTTC. This gives the protein CASSPEVLGQYF. This rearrangement joins TRBV7-8 to TRBJ2-5; D uncertain. This CDR3 has 12 amino acids. V was shortened by 5 bases and J by 10 bases, with 14 bases between the two germline ends. Germline V gene sequence: CDR1 SGHVS, CDR2 FQNEAQ.